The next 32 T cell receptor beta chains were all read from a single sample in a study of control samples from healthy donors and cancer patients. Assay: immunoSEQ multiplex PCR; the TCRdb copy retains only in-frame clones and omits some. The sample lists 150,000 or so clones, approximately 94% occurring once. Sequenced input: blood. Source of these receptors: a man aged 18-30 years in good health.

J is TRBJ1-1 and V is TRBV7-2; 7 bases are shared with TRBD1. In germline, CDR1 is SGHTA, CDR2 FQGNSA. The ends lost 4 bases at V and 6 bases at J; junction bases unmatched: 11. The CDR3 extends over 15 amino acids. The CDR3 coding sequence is TGTGCCAGCAGCTCCCTGGACAGGTTAGGATCTGAAGCTTTCTTT. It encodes CASSSLDRLGSEAFF.

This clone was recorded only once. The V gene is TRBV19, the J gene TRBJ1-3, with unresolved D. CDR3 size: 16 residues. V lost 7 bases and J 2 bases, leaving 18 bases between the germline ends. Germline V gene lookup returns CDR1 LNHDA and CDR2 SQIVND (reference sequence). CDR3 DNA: TGTGCCAGTAATACACCCGGGGAGGGAGCTGGAAACACCATATATTTT. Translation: CASNTPGEGAGNTIYF.

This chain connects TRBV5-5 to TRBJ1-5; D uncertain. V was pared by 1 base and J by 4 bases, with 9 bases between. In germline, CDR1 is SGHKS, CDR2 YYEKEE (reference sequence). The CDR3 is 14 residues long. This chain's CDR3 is CASSLSQQNQPQHF. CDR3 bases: TGTGCCAGCAGCTTGAGCCAGCAGAATCAGCCCCAGCATTTT.

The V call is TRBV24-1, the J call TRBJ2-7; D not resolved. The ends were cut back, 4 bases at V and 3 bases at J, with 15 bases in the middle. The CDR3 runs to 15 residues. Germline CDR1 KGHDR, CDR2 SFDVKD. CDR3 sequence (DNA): TGTGCCACCAGTGACCGAACAGCTTCCAACTACGAGCAGTACTTC. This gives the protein CATSDRTASNYEQYF.

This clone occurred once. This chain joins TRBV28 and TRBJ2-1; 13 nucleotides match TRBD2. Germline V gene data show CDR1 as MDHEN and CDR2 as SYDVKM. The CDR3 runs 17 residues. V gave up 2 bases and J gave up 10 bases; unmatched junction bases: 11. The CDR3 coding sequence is TGTGCCAGCAGTTTACCCACTTGGACTAGCGGGAGTTACGAGCAGTTCTTC. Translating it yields CASSLPTWTSGSYEQFF.

This chain's CDR3 is CAGRGGSDTQYF. In DNA, the CDR3 is TGTGCCGGACGGGGCGGCTCAGATACGCAGTATTTT. The chain has TRBV30 and TRBJ2-3; D may be TRBD1 or TRBD2 (5 bases each). The germline V gene has CDR1 GTSNPN and CDR2 SVGIG (reference sequence). V was cut by 8 bases and J by 4 bases, with 13 bases left in between. The CDR3 extends over 12 amino acids. Full variable domain (missing parts from reference TRBV30 and TRBJ2-3): SQTIHQWPATLVQPVGSPLSLECTVEGTSNPNLYWYRQAAGRGLQLLFYSVGIGQISSEVPQNLSASRPQDRQFILSSKKLLLSDSGFYLCAGRGGSDTQYFGPGTRLTVL.

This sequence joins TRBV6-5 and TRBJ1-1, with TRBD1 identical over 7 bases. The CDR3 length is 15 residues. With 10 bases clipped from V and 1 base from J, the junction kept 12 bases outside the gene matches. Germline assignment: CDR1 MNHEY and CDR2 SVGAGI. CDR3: CATTRIWTGNTEAFF. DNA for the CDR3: TGTGCCACAACACGTATCTGGACAGGGAACACTGAAGCTTTCTTT.

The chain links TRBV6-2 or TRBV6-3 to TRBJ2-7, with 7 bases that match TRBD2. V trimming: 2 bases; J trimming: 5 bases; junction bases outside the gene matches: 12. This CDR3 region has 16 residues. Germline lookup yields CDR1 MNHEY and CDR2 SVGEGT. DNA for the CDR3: TGTGCCAGCAGTTACACCCTGTTTGCGGGAGATCACGAGCAGTACTTC. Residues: CASSYTLFAGDHEQYF.

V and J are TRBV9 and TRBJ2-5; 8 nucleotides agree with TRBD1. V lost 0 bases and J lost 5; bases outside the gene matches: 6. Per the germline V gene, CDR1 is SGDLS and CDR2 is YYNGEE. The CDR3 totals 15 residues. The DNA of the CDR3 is TGTGCCAGCAGCGTAGTTCCAGGGGGCGCGGAGACCCAGTACTTC. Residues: CASSVVPGGAETQYF.

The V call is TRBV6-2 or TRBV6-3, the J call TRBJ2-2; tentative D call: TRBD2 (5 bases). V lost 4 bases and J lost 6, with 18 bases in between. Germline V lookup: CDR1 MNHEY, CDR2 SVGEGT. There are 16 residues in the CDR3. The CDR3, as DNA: TGTGCCAGCAGTTCGCTGACCCCGAGCGGTCCCGGGGAGCTGTTTTTT. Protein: CASSSLTPSGPGELFF.

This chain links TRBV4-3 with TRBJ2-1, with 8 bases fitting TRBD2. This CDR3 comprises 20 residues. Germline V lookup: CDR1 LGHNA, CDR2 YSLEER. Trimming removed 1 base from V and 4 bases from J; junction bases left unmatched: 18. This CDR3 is CASSQAIALLAASGYNEQFF. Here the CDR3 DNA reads TGCGCCAGCAGCCAAGCAATCGCCTTACTAGCGGCCAGTGGTTACAATGAGCAGTTCTTC.

The CDR3, as DNA: TGTGCCAGCAGCTCCGGACAGGGGATTTGGCAGCCCCAGCATTTT. Amino acid sequence: CASSSGQGIWQPQHF. The V gene is TRBV7-2, the J gene TRBJ1-5, with 9 bases fitting TRBD1. Germline V gene data show CDR1 as SGHTA and CDR2 as FQGNSA. V trimming: 4 bases; J trimming: 7 bases; junction bases outside the gene matches: 8. This CDR3 contains 15 residues.

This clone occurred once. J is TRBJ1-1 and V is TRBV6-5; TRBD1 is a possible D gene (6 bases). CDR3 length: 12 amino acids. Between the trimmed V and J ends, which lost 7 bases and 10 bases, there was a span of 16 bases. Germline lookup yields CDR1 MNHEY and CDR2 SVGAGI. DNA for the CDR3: TGTGCCAGCACCGCGGGGGGGCGACGAGCTTTCTTT. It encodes CASTAGGRRAFF.

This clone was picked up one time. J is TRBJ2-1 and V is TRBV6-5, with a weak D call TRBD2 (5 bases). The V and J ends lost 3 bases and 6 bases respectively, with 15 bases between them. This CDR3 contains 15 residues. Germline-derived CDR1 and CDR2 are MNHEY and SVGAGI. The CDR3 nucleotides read TGTGCCAGCAGTTATGGTCGCCAGCGGTCCAATGAGCAGTTCTTC. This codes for CASSYGRQRSNEQFF.

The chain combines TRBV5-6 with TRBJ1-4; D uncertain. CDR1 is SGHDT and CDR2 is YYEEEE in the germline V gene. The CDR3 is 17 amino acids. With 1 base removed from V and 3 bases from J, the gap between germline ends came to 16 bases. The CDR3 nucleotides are TGTGCCAGCAGCTTGACCGGCAAAAACGGCGCTAATGAAAAACTGTTTTTT. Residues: CASSLTGKNGANEKLFF.

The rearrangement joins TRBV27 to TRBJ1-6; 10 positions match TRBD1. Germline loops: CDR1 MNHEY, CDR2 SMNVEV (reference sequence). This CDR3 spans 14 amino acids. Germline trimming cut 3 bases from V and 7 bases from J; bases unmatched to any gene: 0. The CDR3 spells CASSLGQGNSPLHF. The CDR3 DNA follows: TGTGCCAGCAGTTTGGGACAGGGGAATTCACCCCTCCACTTT.

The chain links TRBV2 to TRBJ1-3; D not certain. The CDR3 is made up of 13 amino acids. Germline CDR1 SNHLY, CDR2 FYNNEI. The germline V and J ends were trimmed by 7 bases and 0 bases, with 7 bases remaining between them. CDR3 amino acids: CASNTDSGNTIYF. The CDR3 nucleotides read TGTGCCAGCAACACAGACTCTGGAAACACCATATATTTT.

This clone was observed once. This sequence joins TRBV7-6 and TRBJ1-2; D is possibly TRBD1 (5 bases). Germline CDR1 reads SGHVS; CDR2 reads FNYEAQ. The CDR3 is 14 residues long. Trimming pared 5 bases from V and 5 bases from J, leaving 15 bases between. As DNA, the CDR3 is TGTGCCAGCAGCCCACCGGGACGCGCTTATGGCTACACCTTC. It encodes CASSPPGRAYGYTF.

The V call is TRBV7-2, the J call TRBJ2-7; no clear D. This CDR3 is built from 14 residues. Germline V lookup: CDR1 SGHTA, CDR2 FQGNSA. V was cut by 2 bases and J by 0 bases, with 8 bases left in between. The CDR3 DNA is TGTGCCAGCAGCTTAATTCAACCCTCCTACGAGCAGTACTTC. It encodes CASSLIQPSYEQYF.

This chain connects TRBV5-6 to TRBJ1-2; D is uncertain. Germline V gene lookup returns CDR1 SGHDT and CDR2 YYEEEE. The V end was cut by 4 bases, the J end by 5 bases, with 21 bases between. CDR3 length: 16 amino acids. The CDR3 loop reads CASSKKLGNSPYGYTF. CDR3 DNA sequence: TGTGCCAGCAGCAAGAAGTTGGGAAACTCACCTTATGGCTACACCTTC.

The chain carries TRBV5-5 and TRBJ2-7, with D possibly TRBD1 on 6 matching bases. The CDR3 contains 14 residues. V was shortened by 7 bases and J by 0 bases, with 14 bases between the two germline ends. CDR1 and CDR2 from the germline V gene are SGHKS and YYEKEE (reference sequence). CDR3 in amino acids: CASSGAVTSYEQYF. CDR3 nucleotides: TGTGCCAGCTCAGGGGCGGTCACCTCCTACGAGCAGTACTTC. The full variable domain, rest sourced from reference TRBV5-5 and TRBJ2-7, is DAGVTQSPTHLIKTRGQQVTLRCSPISGHKSVSWYQQVLGQGPQFIFQYYEKEERGRGNFPDRFSARQFPNYSSELNVNALLLGDSALYLCASSGAVTSYEQYFGPGTRLTVT.

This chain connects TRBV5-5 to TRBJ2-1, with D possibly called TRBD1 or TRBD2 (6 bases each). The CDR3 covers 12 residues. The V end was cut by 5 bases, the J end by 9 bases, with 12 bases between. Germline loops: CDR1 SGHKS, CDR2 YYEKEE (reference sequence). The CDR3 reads CASSTGRGEQFF. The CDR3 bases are TGTGCCAGCAGTACAGGGCGGGGTGAGCAGTTCTTC.

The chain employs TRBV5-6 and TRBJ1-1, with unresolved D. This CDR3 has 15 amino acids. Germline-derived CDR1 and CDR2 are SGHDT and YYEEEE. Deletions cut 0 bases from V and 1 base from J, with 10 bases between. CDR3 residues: CASSLDLWGNTEAFF. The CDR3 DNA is TGTGCCAGCAGCTTGGACTTATGGGGGAACACTGAAGCTTTCTTT.

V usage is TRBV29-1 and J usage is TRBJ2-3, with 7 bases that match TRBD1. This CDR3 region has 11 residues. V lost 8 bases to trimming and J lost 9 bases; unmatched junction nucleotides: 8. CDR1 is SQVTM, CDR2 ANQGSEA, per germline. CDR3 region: CSTQGEWTQYF. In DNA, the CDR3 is TGCAGCACCCAGGGGGAGTGGACGCAGTATTTT.

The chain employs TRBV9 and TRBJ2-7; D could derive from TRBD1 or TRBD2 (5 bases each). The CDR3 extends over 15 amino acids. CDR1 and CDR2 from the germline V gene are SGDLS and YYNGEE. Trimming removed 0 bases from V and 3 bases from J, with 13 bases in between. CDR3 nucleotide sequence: TGTGCCAGCAGCGTAGAGCCCGGGGCCTTCTACGAGCAGTACTTC. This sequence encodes CASSVEPGAFYEQYF.

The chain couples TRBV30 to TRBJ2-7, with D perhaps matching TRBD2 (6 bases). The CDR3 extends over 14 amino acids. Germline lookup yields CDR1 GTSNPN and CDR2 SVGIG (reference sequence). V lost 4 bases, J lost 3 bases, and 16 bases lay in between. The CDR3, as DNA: TGTGCCTGGAAGCCGGGACCGGGAGTCTACGAGCAGTACTTC. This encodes CAWKPGPGVYEQYF.

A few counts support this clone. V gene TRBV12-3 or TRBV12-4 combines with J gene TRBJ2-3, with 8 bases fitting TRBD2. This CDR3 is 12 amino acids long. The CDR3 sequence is CVSSGSTDTQYF. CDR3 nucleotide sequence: TGTGTCTCTAGCGGGAGCACAGATACGCAGTATTTT.

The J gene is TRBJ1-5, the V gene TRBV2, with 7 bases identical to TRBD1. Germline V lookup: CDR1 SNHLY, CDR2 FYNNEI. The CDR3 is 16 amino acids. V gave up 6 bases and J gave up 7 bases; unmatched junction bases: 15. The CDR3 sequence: CASRKRRDSILQPQHF. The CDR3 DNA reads TGTGCCAGCAGAAAGAGACGGGACAGCATCCTACAGCCCCAGCATTTT. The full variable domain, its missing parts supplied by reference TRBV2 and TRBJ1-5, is EPEVTQTPSHQVTQMGQEVILRCVPISNHLYFYWYRQILGQKVEFLVSFYNNEISEKSEIFDDQFSVERPDGSNFTLKIRSTKLEDSAMYFCASRKRRDSILQPQHFGDGTRLSIL.

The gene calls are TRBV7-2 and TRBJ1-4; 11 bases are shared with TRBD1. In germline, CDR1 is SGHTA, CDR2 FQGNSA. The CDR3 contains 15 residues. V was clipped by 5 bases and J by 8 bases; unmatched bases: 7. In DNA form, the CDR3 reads TGTGCCAGCAGCGTAGATGGGACAGGGGGAGAAAAACTGTTTTTT. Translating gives CASSVDGTGGEKLFF.

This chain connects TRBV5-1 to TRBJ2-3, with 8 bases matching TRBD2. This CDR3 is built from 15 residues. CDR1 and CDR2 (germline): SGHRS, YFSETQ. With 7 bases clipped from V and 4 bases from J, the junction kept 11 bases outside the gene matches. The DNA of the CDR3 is TGCGCCAGCGGACTAGCTGCACCTGTTGCAGATACGCAGTATTTT. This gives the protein CASGLAAPVADTQYF.

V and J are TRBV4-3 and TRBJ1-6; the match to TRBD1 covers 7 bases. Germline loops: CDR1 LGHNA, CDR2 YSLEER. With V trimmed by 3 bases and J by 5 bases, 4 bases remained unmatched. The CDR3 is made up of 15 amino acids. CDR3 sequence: CASSQGTADNSPLHF. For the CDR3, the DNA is TGCGCCAGCAGCCAGGGGACAGCGGATAATTCACCCCTCCACTTT.

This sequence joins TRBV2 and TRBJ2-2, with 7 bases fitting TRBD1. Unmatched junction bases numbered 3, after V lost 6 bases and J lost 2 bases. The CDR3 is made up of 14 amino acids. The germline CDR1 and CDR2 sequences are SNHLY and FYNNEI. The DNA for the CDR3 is TGTGCCAGCAGCGGGACAGTCAACACCGGGGAGCTGTTTTTT. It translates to CASSGTVNTGELFF.